This T cell receptor beta chain was sequenced in a study of molecular identifiers for immune sequencing clone quantification (dated by TCRdb to the late 2010s). Study-level background: For a replicate experiment, RNA from roughly 20,000 or 100,000 naive CD8 T cells was divided into five aliquots, and four of the five aliquots were sequenced. The study was a methods study using CD8 T cells to benchmark molecular-identifier clustering-based TCR repertoire sequencing (MIDCIRS) and TCR RNA copy counting.

Libraries were constructed by PCR. Sequencing relied on an Illumina HiSeq 4000. Bulk TCR libraries were prepared as previously described, using TCR primers listed in Table S5. The Qiagen AllPrep DNA/RNA kit was used to purify total RNA. Before analysis, reads from multiple sequencing runs of one library were combined. The original methods were these. Reads were retained only if their TCR constant sequence matched exactly, and those retained reads were trimmed to 150 nt and grouped according to their 12-nt molecular barcodes. Within each barcode group, reads were sub-clustered at a 15% Levenshtein threshold, and quality-weighted consensus sequences were built per RNA molecule. Non-functional sequences were excluded, and lower-count sequences lying one edit away from another sequence were also excluded. Based on a fit of two negative binomial distributions, barcode sub-clusters having less than 20% of the maximum read count were discarded. Clones were called with MiXCR by TCRdb after fastp trimmed the public reads at Q25, and only in-frame beta chains were retained. Entries that share a CDR3 protein sequence are merged under the most common genes and DNA. These V and J calls originate from TCRdb's pipeline instead of the authors' own analysis. This sample gives 60,000 to 70,000 distinct CDR3 sequences in total; 15% to 20% of them show up just once. The ten largest clones take up about 1.5% of the sample.

The research as a whole found: Modeling indicated roughly 3.3 TCR RNA copies recovered per cell, compared with around 9.8 by digital PCR, which implies a capture efficiency of approximately 30%. Spiked-in Jurkat TCR RNA equal to a single cell's worth was reported to be detectable even within one million naive CD8 T cells. Spiked-in Jurkat TCR RNA (about ten copies' worth), which is not part of the donor repertoire, was contained in the naive libraries. Without barcode sub-clustering, chimeric consensus sequences inflated TCR diversity; chimeras reached as high as 47%. In CMV-specific effector cells, over 99% of molecules were held by clones above 20 RNA copies, whereas under 1% of molecules were held by such clones in naive cells. Highly expanded clone sizes could be underestimated because identical TCR molecules may share a barcode.

Libraries of naive CD8 T cells were generated from about 19,000 to 1,100,000 sorted cells, with 10%, 30% or 50% of the purified RNA used. Naive CD8 T cells were FACS-sorted as CD8+CD4-CCR7+CD45RA+ on a BD FACSAria II into RLT Plus buffer. Roughly nine TCR copies' worth of Jurkat RNA were spiked into roughly 17,000-1,100,000 naive CD8 T cell samples to test detection sensitivity. CD8 T cells were enriched with RosetteSep CD8+ T Cell Enrichment Cocktail and Ficoll-Paque, followed by ACK red cell lysis. This clonotype was counted ten times or more. Its antigen has not been determined. Base qualities were left out, and no much larger clone turns up one base away. Trimming costs V 11 bases and J 2 bases, and their ends lie 16 bases apart. The germline V gene sets CDR1 to SGHAT and CDR2 to FQNNGV. There are 14 amino acids in the CDR3, from cysteine to phenylalanine inclusive. CDR3 DNA only is kept here, 42 bases in frame from base 1.

The receptor chain draws on TRBV11-2 and TRBJ1-3, and possibly TRBD1, on 6 matching bases. This receptor was taken from a human donor in good health. Some libraries in this study had Jurkat cell RNA spiked in. Sequencing was done on a sample of naive CD8+ T cells from blood, with Jurkat cell RNA spiked in. What the cell subset or site label conveys for this sample: FACS-sorted CD8+CD4-CCR7+CD45RA+ naive T cells. The DNA reads TGTGCCGGAAGGGGGGGGCCTCCTGGAAACACCATATATTTT. Its product reads: CAGRGGPPGNTIYF.